This T cell receptor (beta chain) was sequenced for a study of human T cells and chemical hapten exposure. About the study: Small volume differences among pooled libraries mainly caused per-sample TCR yield variation.

Trimming took 6 bases from V and 0 from J, leaving 12 bases between them. The CDR3 extends over 14 amino acids. Germline CDR1 is DFQATT and CDR2 is SNEGSKA (reference sequence). In the library, unique molecular identifiers were attached to individual cDNA molecules. TCRdb passed the 5' RACE reads through MiXCR, listing each CDR3 protein once. The sample has roughly 81,000 distinct CDR3 sequences; less than 20% are singletons. The authors' total RNA extraction used unfractionated whole blood. J is TRBJ1-3 and V is TRBV20-1; the D gene is possibly TRBD1 (5 bases). This clonotype was obtained from a female donor in good health. CDR3 nucleotides: TGCAGTGCCCTGGACACCTACTCTGGAAACACCATATATTTT. Translating it yields CSALDTYSGNTIYF.